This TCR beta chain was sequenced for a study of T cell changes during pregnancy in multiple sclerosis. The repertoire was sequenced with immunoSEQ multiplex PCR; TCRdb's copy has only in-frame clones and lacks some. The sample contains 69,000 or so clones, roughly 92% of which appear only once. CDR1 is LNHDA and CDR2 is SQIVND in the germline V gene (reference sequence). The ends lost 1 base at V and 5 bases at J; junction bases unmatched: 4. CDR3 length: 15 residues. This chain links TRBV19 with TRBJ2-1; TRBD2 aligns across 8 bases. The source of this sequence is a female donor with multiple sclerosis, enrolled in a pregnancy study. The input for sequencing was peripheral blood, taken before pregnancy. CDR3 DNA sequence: TGTGCCAGTAGTATAGTTAGCGGGACCCACAATGAGCAGTTCTTC. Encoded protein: CASSIVSGTHNEQFF.